The clone carrying this T cell receptor (beta chain) occurred once. What it binds is unknown. This sample is drawn from a study of cytomegalovirus exposure and HLA in healthy donors. Here immunoSEQ multiplex PCR was the method, and the copy in TCRdb shows in-frame clones only, minus some. The data hold around 150,000 clones, with roughly 89% observed a single time. Findings and limits, study-wide: Researchers counted over 150 TCR beta chains as cytomegalovirus-associated. Subsequent analysis found a tendency for first-cohort TCR clusters to co-occur within the approximately 130 validation repertoires. Reportedly, cytomegalovirus status was diagnosed with high sensitivity and specificity.

CDR1 and CDR2 (germline): SGDLS, YYNGEE. Trimming left V 4 bases short and J 0 bases short, with 13 bases between. The CDR3 is made up of 15 amino acids. This clonotype was sampled from a woman aged 18-29 years in good health and CMV-seropositive. V gene TRBV9 combines with J gene TRBJ1-2; D is unresolved. Sequenced sample: PBMCs. The CDR3 coding sequence is TGTGCCAGCAGCCCCCTAGGCGGAGCTAACTATGGCTACACCTTC. It yields the protein CASSPLGGANYGYTF.